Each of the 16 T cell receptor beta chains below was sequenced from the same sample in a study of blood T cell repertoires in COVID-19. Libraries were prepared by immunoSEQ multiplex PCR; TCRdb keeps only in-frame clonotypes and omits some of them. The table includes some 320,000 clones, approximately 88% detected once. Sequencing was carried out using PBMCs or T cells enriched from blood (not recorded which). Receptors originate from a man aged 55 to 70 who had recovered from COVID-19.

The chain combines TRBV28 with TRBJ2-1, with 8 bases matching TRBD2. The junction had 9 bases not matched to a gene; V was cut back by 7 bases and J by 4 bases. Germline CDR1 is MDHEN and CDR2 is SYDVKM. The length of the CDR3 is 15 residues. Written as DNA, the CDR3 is TGTGCCAGCACCCCGGGGGGGGCATGGTACAATGAGCAGTTCTTC. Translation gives CASTPGGAWYNEQFF.

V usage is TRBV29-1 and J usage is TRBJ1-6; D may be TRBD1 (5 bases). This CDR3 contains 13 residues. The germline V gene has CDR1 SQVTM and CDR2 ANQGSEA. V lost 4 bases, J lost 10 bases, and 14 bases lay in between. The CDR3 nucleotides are TGCAGCGTTGGAATGGGGCCAAACTCACCCCTCCACTTT. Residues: CSVGMGPNSPLHF.

CDR3: CASSIGVTGPLTHGYTF. The CDR3 DNA is TGTGCCAGTAGTATAGGGGTGACAGGCCCGCTCACACATGGCTACACCTTC. V and J are TRBV19 and TRBJ1-2; possible D gene TRBD1, 6 bases. The germline V and J ends were trimmed by 1 base and 6 bases, with 21 bases remaining between them. Germline CDR1 and CDR2: LNHDA and SQIVND (reference sequence). This CDR3 comprises 17 residues.

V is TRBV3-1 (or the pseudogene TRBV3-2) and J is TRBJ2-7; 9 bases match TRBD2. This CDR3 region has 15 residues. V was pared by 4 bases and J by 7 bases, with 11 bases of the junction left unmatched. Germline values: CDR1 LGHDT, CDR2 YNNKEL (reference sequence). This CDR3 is CASSRRGAGGKEQYF. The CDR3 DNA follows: TGTGCCAGCAGCCGCCGGGGGGCGGGAGGGAAGGAGCAGTACTTC.

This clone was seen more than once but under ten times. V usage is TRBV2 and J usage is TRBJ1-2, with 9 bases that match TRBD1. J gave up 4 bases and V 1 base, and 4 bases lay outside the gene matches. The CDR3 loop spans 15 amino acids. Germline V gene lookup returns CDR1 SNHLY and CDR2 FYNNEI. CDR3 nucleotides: TGTGCCAGCAGTGAAGGGACAGGGGTCAGCTATGGCTACACCTTC. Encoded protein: CASSEGTGVSYGYTF.

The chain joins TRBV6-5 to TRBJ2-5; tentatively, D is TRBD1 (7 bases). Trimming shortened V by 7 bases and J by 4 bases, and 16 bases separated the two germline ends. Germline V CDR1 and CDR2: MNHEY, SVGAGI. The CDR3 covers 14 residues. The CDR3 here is CASKPTGRLETQYF. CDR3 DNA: TGTGCCAGCAAACCGACAGGGAGGTTAGAGACCCAGTACTTC.

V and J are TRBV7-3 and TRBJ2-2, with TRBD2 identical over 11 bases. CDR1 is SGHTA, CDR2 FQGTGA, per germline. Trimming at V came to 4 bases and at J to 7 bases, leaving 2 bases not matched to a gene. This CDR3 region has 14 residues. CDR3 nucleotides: TGTGCCAGCAGCTCTACTAGCGGGAGCGGGGAGCTGTTTTTT. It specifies CASSSTSGSGELFF. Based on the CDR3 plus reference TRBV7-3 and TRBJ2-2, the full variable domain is GAGVSQTPSNKVTEKGKYVELRCDPISGHTALYWYRQSLGQGPEFLIYFQGTGAADDSGLPNDRFFAVRPEGSVSTLKIQRTERGDSAVYLCASSSTSGSGELFFGEGSRLTVL.

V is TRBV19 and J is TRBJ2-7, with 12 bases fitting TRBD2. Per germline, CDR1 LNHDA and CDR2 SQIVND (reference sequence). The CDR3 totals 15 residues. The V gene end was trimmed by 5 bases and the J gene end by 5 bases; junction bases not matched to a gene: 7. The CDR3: CASSPQTSGSNEQYF. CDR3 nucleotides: TGTGCCAGTAGTCCCCAGACTAGCGGGAGCAACGAGCAGTACTTC.

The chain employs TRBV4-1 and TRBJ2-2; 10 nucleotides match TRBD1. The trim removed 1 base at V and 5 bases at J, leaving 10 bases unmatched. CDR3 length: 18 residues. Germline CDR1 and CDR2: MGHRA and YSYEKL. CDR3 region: CASSQGPGTGAITGELFF. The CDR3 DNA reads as TGCGCCAGCAGCCAAGGTCCCGGGACAGGGGCCATTACCGGGGAGCTGTTTTTT.

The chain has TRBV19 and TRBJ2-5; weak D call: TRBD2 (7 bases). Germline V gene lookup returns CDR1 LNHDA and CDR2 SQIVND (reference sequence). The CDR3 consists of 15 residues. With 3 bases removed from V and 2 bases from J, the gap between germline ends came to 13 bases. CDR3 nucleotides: TGTGCCAGTAGTATGGGAGGGGGGTCTCAAGAGACCCAGTACTTC. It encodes CASSMGGGSQETQYF. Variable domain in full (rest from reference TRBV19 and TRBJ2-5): DGGITQSPKYLFRKEGQNVTLSCEQNLNHDAMYWYRQDPGQGLRLIYYSQIVNDFQKGDIAEGYSVSREKKESFPLTVTSAQKNPTAFYLCASSMGGGSQETQYFGPGTRLLVL.

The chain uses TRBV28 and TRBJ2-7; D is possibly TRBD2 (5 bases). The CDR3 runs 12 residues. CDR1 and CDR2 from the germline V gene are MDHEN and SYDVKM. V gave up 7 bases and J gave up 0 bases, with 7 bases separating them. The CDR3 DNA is TGTGCCAGCACTGGGAGCTCCTACGAGCAGTACTTC. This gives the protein CASTGSSYEQYF.

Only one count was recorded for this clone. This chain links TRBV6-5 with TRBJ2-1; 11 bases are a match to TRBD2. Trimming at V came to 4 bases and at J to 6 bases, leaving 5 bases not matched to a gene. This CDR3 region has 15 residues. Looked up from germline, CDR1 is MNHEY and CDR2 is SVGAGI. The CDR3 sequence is CASSFSGRAGNEQFF. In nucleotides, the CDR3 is TGTGCCAGCAGTTTTAGCGGGAGGGCCGGCAATGAGCAGTTCTTC.

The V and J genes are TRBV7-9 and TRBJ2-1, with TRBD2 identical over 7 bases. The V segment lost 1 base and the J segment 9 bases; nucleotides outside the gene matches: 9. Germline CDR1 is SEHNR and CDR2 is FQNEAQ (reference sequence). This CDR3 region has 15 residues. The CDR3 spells CASSLDIRLAGEQFF. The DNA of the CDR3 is TGTGCCAGCAGCTTAGATATCCGACTAGCAGGTGAGCAGTTCTTC. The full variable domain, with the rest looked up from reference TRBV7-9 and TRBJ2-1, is DTGVSQNPRHKITKRGQNVTFRCDPISEHNRLYWYRQTLGQGPEFLTYFQNEAQLEKSRLLSDRFSAERPKGSFSTLEIQRTEQGDSAMYLCASSLDIRLAGEQFFGPGTRLTVL.

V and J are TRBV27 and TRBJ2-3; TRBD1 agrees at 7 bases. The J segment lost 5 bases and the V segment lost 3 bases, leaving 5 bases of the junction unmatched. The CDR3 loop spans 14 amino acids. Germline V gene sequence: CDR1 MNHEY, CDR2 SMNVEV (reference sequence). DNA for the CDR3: TGTGCCAGCAGTTTTTGGCCAGGGGGAGATACGCAGTATTTT. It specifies CASSFWPGGDTQYF.

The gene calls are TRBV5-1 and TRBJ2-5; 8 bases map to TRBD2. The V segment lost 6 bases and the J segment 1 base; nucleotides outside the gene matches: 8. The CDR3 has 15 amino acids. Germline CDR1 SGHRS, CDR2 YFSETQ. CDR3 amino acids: CASTAGGGSQETQYF. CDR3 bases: TGCGCCAGCACGGCGGGGGGAGGATCCCAAGAGACCCAGTACTTC.

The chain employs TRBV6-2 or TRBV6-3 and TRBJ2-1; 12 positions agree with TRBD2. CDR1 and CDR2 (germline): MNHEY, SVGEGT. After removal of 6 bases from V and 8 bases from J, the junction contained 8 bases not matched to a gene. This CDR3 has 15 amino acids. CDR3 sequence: CASSRTSGTFDEQFF. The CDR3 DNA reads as TGTGCCAGCAGCAGGACTAGCGGGACCTTCGATGAGCAGTTCTTC.